The sequence of this T cell receptor beta chain was determined in a study of T cell responses to AZD1222 COVID-19 vaccine. Study summary: Pooled samples include second doses given at about 4 or 12 weeks.

Trimming pared 5 bases from V and 2 bases from J, leaving 10 bases between. The germline V gene encodes CDR1 MNHNS and CDR2 SASEGT. CDR3 size: 14 residues. Study-wide findings and caveats: Just 6 or 7 AZD1222 recipients were seropositive at baseline. Possibly, clonal diversity was underestimated; donors were largely white British and included more females. Unmutated regions of variants are reportedly targeted by nearly half of spike-specific TCRs.

TCRdb's table, derived via immunoSEQ multiplex PCR, lists solely in-frame clones and lacks some. Altogether approximately 150,000 clones are present, about 92% being singletons, with the ten largest covering 5.1%. As regards this clone: Its target is not known.

The material sequenced was peripheral blood, taken on day 0 of AZD1222 vaccination. The TCR was taken from an adult in good health. The V gene is TRBV6-1, the J gene TRBJ1-5; D gene uncertain. The CDR3 here is CASSSLDGNQPQHF. In DNA, the CDR3 is TGTGCCAGCAGTTCTCTCGATGGCAATCAGCCCCAGCATTTT.